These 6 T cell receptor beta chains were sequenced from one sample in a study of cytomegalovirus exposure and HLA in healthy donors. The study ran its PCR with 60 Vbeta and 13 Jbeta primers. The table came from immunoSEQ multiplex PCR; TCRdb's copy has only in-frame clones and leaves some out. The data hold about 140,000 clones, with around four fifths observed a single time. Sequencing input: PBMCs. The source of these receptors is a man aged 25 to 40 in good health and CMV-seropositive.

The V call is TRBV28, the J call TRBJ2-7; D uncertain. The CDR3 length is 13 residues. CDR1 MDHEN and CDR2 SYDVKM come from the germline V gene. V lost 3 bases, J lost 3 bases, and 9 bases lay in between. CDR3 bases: TGTGCCAGCAGTTTCGAACTACGCTACGAGCAGTACTTC. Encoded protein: CASSFELRYEQYF.

This CDR3 reads CASSLRGFKDEQFF. CDR3 nucleotides: TGTGCCAGCAGCTTAAGGGGCTTTAAGGATGAGCAGTTCTTC. This sequence joins TRBV7-3 and TRBJ2-1; perhaps TRBD1 as D (5 bases). CDR3 length equals 14 residues. Trimming cost V 1 base and J 8 bases, with 12 bases left between them. Germline V CDR1 and CDR2: SGHTA, FQGTGA.

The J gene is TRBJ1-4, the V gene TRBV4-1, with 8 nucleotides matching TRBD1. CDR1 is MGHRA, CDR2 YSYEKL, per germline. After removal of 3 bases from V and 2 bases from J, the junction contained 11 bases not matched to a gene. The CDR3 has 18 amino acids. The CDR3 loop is CASSHRTGSPSTNEKLFF. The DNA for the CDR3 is TGCGCCAGCAGCCACCGGACAGGGTCTCCCTCGACTAATGAAAAACTGTTTTTT.

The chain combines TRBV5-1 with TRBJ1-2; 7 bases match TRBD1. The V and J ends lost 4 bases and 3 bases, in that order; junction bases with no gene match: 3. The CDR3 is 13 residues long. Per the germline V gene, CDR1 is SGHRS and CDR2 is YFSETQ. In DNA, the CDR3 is TGCGCCAGCAGCCCGGGACAGTACTATGGCTACACCTTC. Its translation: CASSPGQYYGYTF.

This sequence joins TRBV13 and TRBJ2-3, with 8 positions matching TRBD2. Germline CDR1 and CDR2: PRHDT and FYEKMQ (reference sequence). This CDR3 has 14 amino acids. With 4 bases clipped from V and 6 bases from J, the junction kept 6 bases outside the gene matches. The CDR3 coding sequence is TGTGCCAGCAGCTCTCGGGAGGGACTGGATACGCAGTATTTT. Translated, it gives CASSSREGLDTQYF.

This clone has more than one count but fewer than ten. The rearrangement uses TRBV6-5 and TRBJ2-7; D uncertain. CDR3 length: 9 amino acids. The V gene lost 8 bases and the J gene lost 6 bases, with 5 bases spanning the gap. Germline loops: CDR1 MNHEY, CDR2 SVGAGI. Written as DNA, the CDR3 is TGTGCCAGCCGCGGCGAGCAGTACTTC. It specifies CASRGEQYF.